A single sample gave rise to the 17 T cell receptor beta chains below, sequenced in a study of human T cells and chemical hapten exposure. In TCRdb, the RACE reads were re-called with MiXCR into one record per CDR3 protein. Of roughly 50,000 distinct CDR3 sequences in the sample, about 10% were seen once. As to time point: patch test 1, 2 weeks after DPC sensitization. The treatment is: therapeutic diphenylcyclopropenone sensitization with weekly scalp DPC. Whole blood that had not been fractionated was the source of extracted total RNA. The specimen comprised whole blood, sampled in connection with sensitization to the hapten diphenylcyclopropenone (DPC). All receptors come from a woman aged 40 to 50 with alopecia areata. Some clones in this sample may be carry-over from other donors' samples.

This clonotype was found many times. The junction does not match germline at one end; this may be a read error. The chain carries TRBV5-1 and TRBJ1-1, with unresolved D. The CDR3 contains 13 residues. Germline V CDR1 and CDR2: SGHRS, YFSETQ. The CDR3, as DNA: TGCGCCAGCAGCTTGGTTGGGAACCCTGAAGCTTTCTTT. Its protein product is CASSLVGNPEAFF.

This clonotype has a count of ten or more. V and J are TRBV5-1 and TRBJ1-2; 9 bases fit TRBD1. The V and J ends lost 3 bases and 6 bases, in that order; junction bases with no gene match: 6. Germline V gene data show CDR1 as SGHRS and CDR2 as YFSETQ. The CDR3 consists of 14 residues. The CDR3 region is CASSWTGDGNGYTF. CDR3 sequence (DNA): TGCGCCAGCAGCTGGACAGGGGATGGAAATGGCTACACCTTC.

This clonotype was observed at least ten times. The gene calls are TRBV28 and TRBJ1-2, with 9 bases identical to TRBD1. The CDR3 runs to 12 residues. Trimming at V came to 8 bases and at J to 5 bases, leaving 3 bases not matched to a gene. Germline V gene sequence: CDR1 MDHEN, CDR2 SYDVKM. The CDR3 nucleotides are TGTGCCAGCGGGACAGGGATGTATGGCTACACCTTC. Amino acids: CASGTGMYGYTF.

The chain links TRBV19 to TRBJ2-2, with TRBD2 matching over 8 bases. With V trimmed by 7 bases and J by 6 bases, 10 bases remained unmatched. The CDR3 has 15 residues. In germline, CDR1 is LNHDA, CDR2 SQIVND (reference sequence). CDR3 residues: CASTLRGLESGELFF. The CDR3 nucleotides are TGTGCCAGTACCTTACGGGGACTAGAATCCGGGGAGCTGTTTTTT.

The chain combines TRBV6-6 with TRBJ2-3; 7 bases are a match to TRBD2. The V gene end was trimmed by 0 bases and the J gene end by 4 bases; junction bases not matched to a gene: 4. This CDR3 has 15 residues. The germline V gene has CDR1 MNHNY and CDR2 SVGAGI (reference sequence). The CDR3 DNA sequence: TGTGCCAGCAGTTACTCGCGGCGGGAGTCAGATACGCAGTATTTT. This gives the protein CASSYSRRESDTQYF.

The CDR3 here is CASSVVRNTEAFF. CDR3 DNA sequence: TGTGCCAGCAGCGTAGTTAGGAACACTGAAGCTTTCTTT. This chain joins TRBV9 and TRBJ1-1; D gene uncertain. The CDR3 runs 13 residues. Germline V lookup: CDR1 SGDLS, CDR2 YYNGEE. V was shortened by 0 bases and J by 1 base, with 4 bases between the two germline ends.

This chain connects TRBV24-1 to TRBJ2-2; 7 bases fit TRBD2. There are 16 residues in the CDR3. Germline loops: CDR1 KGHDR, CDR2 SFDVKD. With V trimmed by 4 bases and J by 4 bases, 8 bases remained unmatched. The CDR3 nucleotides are TGTGCCACCAGTGACCCGGACGGGGGGTTCACCGGGGAGCTGTTTTTT. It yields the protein CATSDPDGGFTGELFF.

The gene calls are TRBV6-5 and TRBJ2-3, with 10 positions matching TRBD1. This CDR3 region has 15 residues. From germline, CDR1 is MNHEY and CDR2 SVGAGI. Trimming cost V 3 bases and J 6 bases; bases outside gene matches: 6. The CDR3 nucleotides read TGTGCCAGCAGTTATTCGGGACAGGGGCCCGATACGCAGTATTTT. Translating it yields CASSYSGQGPDTQYF.

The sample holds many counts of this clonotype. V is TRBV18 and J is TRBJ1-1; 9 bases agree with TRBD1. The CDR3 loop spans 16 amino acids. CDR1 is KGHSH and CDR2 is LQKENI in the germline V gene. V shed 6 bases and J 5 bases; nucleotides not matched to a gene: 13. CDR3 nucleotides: TGTGCCAGCTCGATGACTACAGGACAGGGGTCGACTGAAGCTTTCTTT. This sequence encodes CASSMTTGQGSTEAFF.

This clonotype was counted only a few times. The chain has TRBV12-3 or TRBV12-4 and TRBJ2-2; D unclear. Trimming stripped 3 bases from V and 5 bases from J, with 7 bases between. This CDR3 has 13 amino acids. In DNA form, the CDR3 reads TGTGCCAGCAGTTTTGATGCAACCGGGGAGCTGTTTTTT. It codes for CASSFDATGELFF.

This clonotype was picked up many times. The CDR3 sequence: CASSYSRQGSSYEQYF. In DNA, the CDR3 is TGTGCCAGCAGTTACTCGCGACAGGGAAGCTCCTACGAGCAGTACTTC. This chain uses TRBV6-2 or TRBV6-3 with TRBJ2-7, with 7 bases lining up with TRBD1. After removal of 0 bases from V and 0 bases from J, the junction contained 5 bases not matched to a gene. Germline CDR1 reads MNHEY; CDR2 reads SVGEGT. The CDR3 totals 16 residues.

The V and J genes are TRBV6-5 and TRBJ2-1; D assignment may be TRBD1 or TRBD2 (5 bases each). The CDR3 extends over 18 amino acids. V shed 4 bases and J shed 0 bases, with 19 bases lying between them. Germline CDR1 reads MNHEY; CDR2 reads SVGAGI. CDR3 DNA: TGTGCCAGCAGTTCCTCAACGGGGCGGCGGAGCTCCTACAATGAGCAGTTCTTC. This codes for CASSSSTGRRSSYNEQFF.

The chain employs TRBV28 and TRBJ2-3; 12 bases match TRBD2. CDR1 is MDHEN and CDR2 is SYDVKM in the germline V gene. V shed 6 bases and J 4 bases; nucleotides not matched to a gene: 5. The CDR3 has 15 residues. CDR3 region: CASSPSGRASDTQYF. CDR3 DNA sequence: TGTGCCAGCAGCCCTAGCGGGAGGGCCTCAGATACGCAGTATTTT.

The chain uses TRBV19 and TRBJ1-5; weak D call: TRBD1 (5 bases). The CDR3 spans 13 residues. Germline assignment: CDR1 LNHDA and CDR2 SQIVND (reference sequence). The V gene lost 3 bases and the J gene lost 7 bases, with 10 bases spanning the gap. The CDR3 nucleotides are TGTGCCAGTAGTATTCGGGGGGGACAGCCCCAGCATTTT. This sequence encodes CASSIRGGQPQHF. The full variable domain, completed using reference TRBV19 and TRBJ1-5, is DGGITQSPKYLFRKEGQNVTLSCEQNLNHDAMYWYRQDPGQGLRLIYYSQIVNDFQKGDIAEGYSVSREKKESFPLTVTSAQKNPTAFYLCASSIRGGQPQHFGDGTRLSIL.

The CDR3 DNA is TGTGCCAGCAGCTTAGATGGGCAGGCCTCCGAAGAGACCCAGTACTTC. Translated, it gives CASSLDGQASEETQYF. This sequence joins TRBV11-2 and TRBJ2-5; no reliable D call. Germline CDR1 is SGHAT and CDR2 is FQNNGV. V lost 0 bases, J lost 3 bases, and 14 bases lay in between. The CDR3 has 16 residues.

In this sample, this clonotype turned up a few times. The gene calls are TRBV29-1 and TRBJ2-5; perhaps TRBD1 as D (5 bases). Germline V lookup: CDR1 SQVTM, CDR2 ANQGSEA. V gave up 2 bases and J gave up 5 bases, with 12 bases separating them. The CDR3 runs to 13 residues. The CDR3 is CSVETRWGETQYF. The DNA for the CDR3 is TGCAGCGTTGAAACAAGGTGGGGCGAGACCCAGTACTTC. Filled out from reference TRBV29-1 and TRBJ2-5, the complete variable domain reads SAVISQKPSRDICQRGTSLTIQCQVDSQVTMMFWYRQQPGQSLTLIATANQGSEATYESGFVIDKFPISRPNLTFSTLTVSNMSPEDSSIYLCSVETRWGETQYFGPGTRLLVL.

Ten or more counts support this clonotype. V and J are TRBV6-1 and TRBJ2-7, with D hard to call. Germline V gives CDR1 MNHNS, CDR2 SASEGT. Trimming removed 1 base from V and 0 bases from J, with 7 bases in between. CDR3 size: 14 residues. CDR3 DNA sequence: TGTGCCAGCAGTGAAGGTGCCAGCTCCTACGAGCAGTACTTC. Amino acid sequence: CASSEGASSYEQYF.